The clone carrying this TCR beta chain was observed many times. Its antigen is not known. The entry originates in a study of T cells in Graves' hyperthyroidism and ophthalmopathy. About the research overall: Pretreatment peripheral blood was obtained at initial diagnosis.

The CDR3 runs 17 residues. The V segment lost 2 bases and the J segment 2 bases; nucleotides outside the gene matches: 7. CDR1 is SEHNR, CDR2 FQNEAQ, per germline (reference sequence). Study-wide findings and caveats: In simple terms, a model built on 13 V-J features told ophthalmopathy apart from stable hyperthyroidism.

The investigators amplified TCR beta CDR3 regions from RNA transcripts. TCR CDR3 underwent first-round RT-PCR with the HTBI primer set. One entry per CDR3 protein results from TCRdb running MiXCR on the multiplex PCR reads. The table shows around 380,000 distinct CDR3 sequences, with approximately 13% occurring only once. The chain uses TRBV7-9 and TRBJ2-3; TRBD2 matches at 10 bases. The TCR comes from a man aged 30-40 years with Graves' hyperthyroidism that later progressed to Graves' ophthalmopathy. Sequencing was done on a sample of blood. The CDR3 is CASSLLAGVSHTDTQYF. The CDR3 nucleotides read TGTGCCAGCAGCTTACTAGCGGGGGTTTCCCACACAGATACGCAGTATTTT.